Below, one TCR beta chain is given with its context. This sample was included in a study of spatial heterogeneity in lung cancer. In the study overall: A consistent excess of beta-chain over alpha-chain sequences was detected. Combinations of a unique TCR and a UMI were tallied in raw reads, and on average each appeared more than ten times.

Germline trimming cut 6 bases from V and 3 bases from J; bases unmatched to any gene: 13. In germline, CDR1 is DFQATT, CDR2 SNEGSKA (reference sequence). The CDR3 has 15 residues. The time point here: sample taken at primary tumor resection. Tumor, nontumor lung or frozen PBMC supplied whole RNA that was sequenced unsorted. The donor group consisted of some 70 patients who had untreated, early-stage non-small cell lung cancer. The study tagged each TCR cDNA molecule with a unique molecular identifier. In TCRdb, the 5' RACE reads were re-called with MiXCR into one record per CDR3 protein. The sample carries tens of thousands of distinct CDR3 sequences, less than 15% recorded once.

The sequence derives from a male donor with early-stage non-small cell lung cancer. The sample consisted of PBMCs, taken at surgery. The rearrangement uses TRBV20-1 and TRBJ2-7, with 8 bases aligning to TRBD2. CDR3 DNA: TGCAGTGCCCCTGAGCGGGGGTTAAAACTCTACGAGCAGTACTTC. It yields the protein CSAPERGLKLYEQYF.